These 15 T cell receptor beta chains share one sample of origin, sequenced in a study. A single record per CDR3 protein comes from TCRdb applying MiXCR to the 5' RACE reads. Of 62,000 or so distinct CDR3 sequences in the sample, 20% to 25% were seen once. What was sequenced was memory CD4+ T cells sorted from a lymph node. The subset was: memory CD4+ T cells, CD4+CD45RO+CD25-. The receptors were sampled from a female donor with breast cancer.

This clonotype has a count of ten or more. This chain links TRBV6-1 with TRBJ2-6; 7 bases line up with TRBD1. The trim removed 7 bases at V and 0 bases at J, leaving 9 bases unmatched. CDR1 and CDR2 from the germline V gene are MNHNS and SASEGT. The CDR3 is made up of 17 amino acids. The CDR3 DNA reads TGTGCCAGCAATCCGGGACAGCTGAGCTCTGGGGCCAACGTCCTGACTTTC. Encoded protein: CASNPGQLSSGANVLTF.

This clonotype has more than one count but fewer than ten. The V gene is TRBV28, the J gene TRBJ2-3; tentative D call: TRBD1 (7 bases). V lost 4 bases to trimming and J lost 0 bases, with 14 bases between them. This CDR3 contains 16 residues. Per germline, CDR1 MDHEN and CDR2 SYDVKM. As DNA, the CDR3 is TGTGCCAGCAGTTCGCCAGGGGGGCCCAGCACAGATACGCAGTATTTT. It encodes CASSSPGGPSTDTQYF.

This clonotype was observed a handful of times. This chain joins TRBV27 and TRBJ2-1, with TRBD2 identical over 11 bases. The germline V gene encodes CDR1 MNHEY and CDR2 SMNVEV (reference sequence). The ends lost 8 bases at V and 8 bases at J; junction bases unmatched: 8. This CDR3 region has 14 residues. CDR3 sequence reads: CASGTSGSVYEQFF. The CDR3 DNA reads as TGTGCCAGCGGCACTAGCGGGAGTGTGTATGAGCAGTTCTTC.

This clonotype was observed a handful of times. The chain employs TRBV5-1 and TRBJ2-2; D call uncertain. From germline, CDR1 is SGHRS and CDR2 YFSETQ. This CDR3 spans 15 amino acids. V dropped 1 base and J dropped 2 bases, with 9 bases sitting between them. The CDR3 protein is CASSLFNLNTGELFF. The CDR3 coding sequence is TGCGCCAGCAGCTTGTTTAATCTCAACACCGGGGAGCTGTTTTTT.

CDR3 nucleotide sequence: TGTGCCAGCAGCCGAGCCGGGACGACAGATACGCAGTATTTT. Its protein product is CASSRAGTTDTQYF. The rearrangement links TRBV5-6 to TRBJ2-3; D is tentatively TRBD1 or TRBD2 (5 bases each). The V and J ends lost 4 bases and 3 bases respectively, with 12 bases between them. The CDR3 covers 14 residues. Germline values: CDR1 SGHDT, CDR2 YYEEEE.

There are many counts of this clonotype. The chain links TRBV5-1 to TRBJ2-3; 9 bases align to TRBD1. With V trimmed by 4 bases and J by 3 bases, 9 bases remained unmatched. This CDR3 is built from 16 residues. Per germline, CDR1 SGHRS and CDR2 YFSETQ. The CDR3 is CASSHYRGQKTDTQYF. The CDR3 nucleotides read TGCGCCAGCAGCCATTACAGGGGGCAGAAAACAGATACGCAGTATTTT.

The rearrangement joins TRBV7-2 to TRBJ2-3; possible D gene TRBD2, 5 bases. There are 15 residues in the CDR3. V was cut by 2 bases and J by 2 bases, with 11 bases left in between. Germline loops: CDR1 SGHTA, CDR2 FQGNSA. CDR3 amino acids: CASSLMDGLTDTQYF. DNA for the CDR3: TGTGCCAGCAGCTTAATGGACGGACTCACAGATACGCAGTATTTT.

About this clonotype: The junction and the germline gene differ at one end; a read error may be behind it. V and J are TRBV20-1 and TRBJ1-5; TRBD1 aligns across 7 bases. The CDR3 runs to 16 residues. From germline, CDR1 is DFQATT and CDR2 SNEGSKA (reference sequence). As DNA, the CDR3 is TGTAGTGCTAAAATACAGGGGACACGGAGCAATCAGCCCCAGCATTTT. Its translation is CSAKIQGTRSNQPQHF.

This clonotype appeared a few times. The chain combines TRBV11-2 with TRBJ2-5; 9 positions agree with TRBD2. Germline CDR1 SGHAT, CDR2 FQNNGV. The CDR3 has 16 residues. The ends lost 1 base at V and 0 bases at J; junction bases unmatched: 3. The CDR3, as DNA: TGTGCCAGCAGCTTAGCGAGCGGGAGGTACCAAGAGACCCAGTACTTC. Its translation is CASSLASGRYQETQYF.

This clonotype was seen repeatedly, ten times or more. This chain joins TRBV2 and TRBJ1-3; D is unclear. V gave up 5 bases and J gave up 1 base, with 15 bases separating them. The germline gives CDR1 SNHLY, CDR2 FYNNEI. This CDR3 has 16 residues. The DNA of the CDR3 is TGTGCCAGCAGTAGGGCGGGAACGGTTTCTGGAAACACCATATATTTT. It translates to CASSRAGTVSGNTIYF.

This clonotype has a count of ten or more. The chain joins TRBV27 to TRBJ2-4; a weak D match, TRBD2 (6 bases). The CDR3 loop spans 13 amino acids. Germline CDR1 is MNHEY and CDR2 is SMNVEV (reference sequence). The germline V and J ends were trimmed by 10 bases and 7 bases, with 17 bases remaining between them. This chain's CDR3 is CATLAREANIQYF. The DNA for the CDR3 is TGTGCCACGCTAGCGCGCGAGGCGAACATTCAGTACTTC.

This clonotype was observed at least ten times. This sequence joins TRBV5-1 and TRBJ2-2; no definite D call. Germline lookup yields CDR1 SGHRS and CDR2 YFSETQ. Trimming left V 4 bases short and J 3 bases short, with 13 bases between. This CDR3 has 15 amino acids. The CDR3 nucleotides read TGCGCCAGCAGCGCCGACCTCAGTCACACCGGGGAGCTGTTTTTT. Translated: CASSADLSHTGELFF.

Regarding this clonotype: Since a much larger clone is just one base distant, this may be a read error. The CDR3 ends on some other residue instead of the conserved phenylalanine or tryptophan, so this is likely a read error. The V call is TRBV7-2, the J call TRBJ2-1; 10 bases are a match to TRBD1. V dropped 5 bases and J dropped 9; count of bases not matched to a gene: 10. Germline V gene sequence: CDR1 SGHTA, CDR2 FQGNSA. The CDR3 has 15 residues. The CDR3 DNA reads TGTGCCAGCAGCCGCCGGACAGGGGGGAGTGGTGAGCAGTTCTCC. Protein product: CASSRRTGGSGEQFS.

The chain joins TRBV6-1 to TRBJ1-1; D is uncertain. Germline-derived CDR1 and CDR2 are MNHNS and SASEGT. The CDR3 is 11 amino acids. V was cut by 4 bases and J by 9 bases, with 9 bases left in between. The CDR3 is CASSASFKAFF. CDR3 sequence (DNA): TGTGCCAGCAGTGCCTCGTTCAAAGCTTTCTTT.

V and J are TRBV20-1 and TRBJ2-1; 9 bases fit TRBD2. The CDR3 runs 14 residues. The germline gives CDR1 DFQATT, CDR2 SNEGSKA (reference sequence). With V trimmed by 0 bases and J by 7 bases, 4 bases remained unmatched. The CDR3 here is CSARDAGGRNEQFF. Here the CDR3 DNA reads TGCAGTGCTAGAGATGCGGGAGGGAGGAATGAGCAGTTCTTC.